This T cell receptor beta chain was sequenced during a study of beta chain features in type 1 diabetes. Germline CDR1 MRHNA, CDR2 SNTAGT. The CDR3 is 16 residues long. Trimming cost V 0 bases and J 4 bases, with 14 bases left between them. Study-wide results and limits: Type 1 diabetes patients had moderately but significantly shorter TCRB CDR3s in all four CD4+ subsets. Insertion counts at VDJ junctions were lower in type 1 diabetes patients, who also showed more deletions there.

This clone was seen a few times. Its antigen remains unknown. Every bit of the isolated RNA underwent reverse transcription, so sequencing read expressed TCRB transcripts. The repertoire was sequenced with immunoSEQ multiplex PCR; TCRdb's copy has only in-frame clones and lacks some. The sample includes roughly 300,000 clones, 14% of them seen just once. The sequenced sample consisted of naive CD4+ T cells from blood. The TCR comes from a man aged 30 to 39 with type 1 diabetes. The chain combines TRBV6-4 with TRBJ2-3, with D maybe TRBD2 (6 bases). CDR3 sequence reads: CASSDSFYGSADTQYF. The DNA of the CDR3 is TGTGCCAGCAGTGACTCGTTTTACGGGAGCGCAGATACGCAGTATTTT.